This T cell receptor beta chain appears in the sequencing data of a study of graft-versus-host responses after intestinal transplantation. Study-level results: When patients had graft-donor T cell macrochimerism, their allografts held high graft-versus-host to host-versus-graft clonal ratios. Early post-transplant falls in HvG clones accompanied the peak levels of circulating GvH clones. Marrow from the recipient contained GvH clones, some of which had appeared first in ileum or blood.

Note on this clone: What it recognizes is unknown.

This table comes from immunoSEQ multiplex PCR, and its TCRdb copy is limited to in-frame clones, with some not included. This sample has more than 95,000 clones, with roughly 87% found just once. This CDR3 spans 14 amino acids. Germline CDR1 is MDHEN and CDR2 is SYDVKM. V was clipped by 5 bases and J by 4 bases; unmatched bases: 5. The clonotype originates from a human donor who received an intestinal transplant. The V and J genes are TRBV28 and TRBJ1-3; 7 bases agree with TRBD1. Source: unstimulated CD4+ T cells sorted from spleen or lymph node cells, taken before intestinal transplant. DNA for the CDR3: TGTGCCAGCAGTGAGGGGGCGCTGGGAAACACCATATATTTT. This encodes CASSEGALGNTIYF.